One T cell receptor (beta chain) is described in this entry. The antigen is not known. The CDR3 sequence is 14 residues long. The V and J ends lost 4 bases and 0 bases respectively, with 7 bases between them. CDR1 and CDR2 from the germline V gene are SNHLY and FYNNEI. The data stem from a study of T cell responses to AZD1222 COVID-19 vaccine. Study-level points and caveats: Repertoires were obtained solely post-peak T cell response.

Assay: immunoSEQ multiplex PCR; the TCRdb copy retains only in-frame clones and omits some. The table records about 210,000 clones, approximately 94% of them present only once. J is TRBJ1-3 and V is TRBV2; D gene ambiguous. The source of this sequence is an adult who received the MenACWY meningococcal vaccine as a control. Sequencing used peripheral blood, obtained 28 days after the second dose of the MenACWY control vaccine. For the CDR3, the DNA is TGTGCCAGCAGTGGGGTGCTCTCTGGAAACACCATATATTTT. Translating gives CASSGVLSGNTIYF.